This T cell receptor beta chain was captured in a study of blood T cell repertoires in COVID-19. Germline CDR1 SGHTA, CDR2 FQGNSA. V lost 0 bases and J lost 3, with 12 bases in between. The CDR3 contains 16 residues. How the authors handled the data: From reference gene primer amplification, estimates of nucleated cell counts were derived. Profiled with immunoSEQ multiplex PCR; TCRdb holds only in-frame clones, not every one. That table supplies the V and J calls and clone size; D and trimming were determined from the DNA. The data show 130,000 or so clones, around 88% seen once. The sequence was collected from a man older than 75 with active or convalescent COVID-19. Source material: peripheral blood. This sequence joins TRBV7-2 and TRBJ2-1, with D tentatively TRBD1 (5 bases). CDR3 sequence (DNA): TGTGCCAGCAGCTTAGCGCAGGGTCTAGTCTACAATGAGCAGTTCTTC. This translates into CASSLAQGLVYNEQFF.